The source of this T cell receptor beta chain is a study of blood T cell repertoires in COVID-19. Overall study: Donors in the United States, Italy and Spain gave samples during acute or convalescent COVID-19. Nucleic acid was either cDNA or gDNA, and it came from T cells, B-cell-depleted T cells, or PBMCs.

Methods used by the authors: Reference gene primers were amplified, and this amplification served to estimate nucleated cell counts. Here immunoSEQ multiplex PCR was the method, and the copy in TCRdb shows in-frame clones only, minus some. V and J calls and clone size are those listed in that table; D and trimming were worked out from the DNA. The sample includes approximately 97,000 clones, 75% to 90% of them seen just once. The TCR was taken from a human donor in a cohort sampled during active COVID-19. The specimen sequenced was peripheral blood.

The CDR3 nucleotides read TGTGCCAGCAGCTCGATCCAGGGGGCGGGCTATGGCTACACCTTC. Protein sequence: CASSSIQGAGYGYTF. The rearrangement joins TRBV11-2 to TRBJ1-2, with 8 bases lining up with TRBD1. CDR1 SGHAT and CDR2 FQNNGV come from the germline V gene. CDR3 length: 15 residues. The V segment lost 4 bases and the J segment 4 bases; nucleotides outside the gene matches: 8. The full variable domain, with the rest looked up from reference TRBV11-2 and TRBJ1-2, is EAGVAQSPRYKIIEKRQSVAFWCNPISGHATLYWYQQILGQGPKLLIQFQNNGVVDDSQLPKDRFSAERLKGVDSTLKIQPAKLEDSAVYLCASSSIQGAGYGYTFGSGTRLTVV.